This T cell receptor beta chain was sequenced for a study of control samples from healthy donors and cancer patients. The protocol was immunoSEQ multiplex PCR, while the TCRdb copy is restricted to in-frame clones and leaves out a portion. The top ten hold around 17% of the sample, which has about 84,000 clones, 91% seen once. The CDR3 sequence is 13 residues long. The germline V gene has CDR1 SNHLY and CDR2 FYNNEI. V was shortened by 7 bases and J by 7 bases, with 16 bases between the two germline ends. This chain uses TRBV2 with TRBJ2-5, with D maybe TRBD1 (6 bases). The receptor was isolated from a man aged 50 to 60 in good health. Material for sequencing was blood. CDR3: CASMTGLEVTQYF. As DNA, the CDR3 is TGTGCCAGCATGACAGGTTTGGAAGTGACCCAGTACTTC.